The following is a TCR beta chain sequence with its context. Its matching antigen is unknown. This sample is part of a study of blood T cells in healthy people across ages. Regarding the study as a whole: Compared with aged donors, long-lived donors showed fewer expanded clones, suggesting selection. A roughly linear fall in TCR beta diversity per million T cells was seen with increasing age.

This CDR3 has 15 residues. Per germline, CDR1 LNHDA and CDR2 SQIVND (reference sequence). V dropped 8 bases and J dropped 1; count of bases not matched to a gene: 5. Primers used in a second PCR of about 7 to 12 cycles were a sample-barcoded 5' primer and a J-beta primer mix. Each of the cDNA molecules was tagged by a template-switch adaptor with 12 random nucleotides. One entry per CDR3 protein, called by TCRdb with MiXCR from the 5' RACE reads. This sample carries about 630,000 distinct CDR3 sequences, roughly 20% of them seen once, and the ten largest clones take approximately 3.7%. Specimen: blood. The J gene is TRBJ1-3, the V gene TRBV19; 10 bases are a match to TRBD1. The TCR comes from a man between 70 and 80 years old in good health. In DNA form, the CDR3 reads TGTGCCAGTGCTGACAGGGGGCGGTCTGGAAACACCATATATTTT. The encoded protein is CASADRGRSGNTIYF.